The clone carrying this T cell receptor beta chain has at least ten counts. Its antigen remains unidentified. With 3 bases clipped from V and 11 bases from J, the junction kept 10 bases outside the gene matches. This CDR3 region has 13 residues. The sample belongs to a study of T cells in Graves' hyperthyroidism and ophthalmopathy. Study results and caveats: Ophthalmopathy prediction by the model preceded onset by a median about 6.5 months. Most thyroid clonotypes expanded above 0.001 were also detected in blood.

Amplification yielded TCR beta CDR3 regions, with RNA transcripts as the source. The TCR CDR3 first-round RT-PCR relied on the HTBI primer set. Via MiXCR, TCRdb re-called the multiplex PCR reads, giving one row per CDR3 protein. The sample contains more than 300,000 distinct CDR3 sequences, under 15% of which appear only once. The sequenced material came from blood. The chain couples TRBV12-3 or TRBV12-4 to TRBJ2-7, with 7 nucleotides matching TRBD2. This receptor was obtained from a woman under 30 with Graves' hyperthyroidism. The DNA of the CDR3 is TGTGCCAGCAGTTTGACCCCCGGGGGGTTGGAGTACTTC. Translation: CASSLTPGGLEYF.